The sequence of this T cell receptor beta chain was determined in a study of graft-versus-host responses after intestinal transplantation. About the research overall: Those transplanted obtained multivisceral, liver-intestinal, or isolated intestinal grafts. For two to four years after anti-thymocyte globulin induction, all recipients took tacrolimus and steroids.

The CDR3 spans 18 residues. The germline V gene has CDR1 SGHTA and CDR2 FQGTGA. With 3 bases clipped from V and 4 bases from J, the junction kept 10 bases outside the gene matches. As for this clone: The antigen is not known.

The repertoire was sequenced with immunoSEQ multiplex PCR; TCRdb's copy has only in-frame clones and lacks some. The sample holds around 23,000 clones, 90% to 95% seen once. Study-level points and caveats: In patients with graft-donor T cell macrochimerism, allograft graft-versus-host to host-versus-graft clonal ratios were high. Recipient marrow held GvH clones, some first seen in ileum or blood.

Sequencing was performed on PBMCs, taken just over 29 days after intestinal transplant. The chain employs TRBV7-3 and TRBJ2-1; 12 bases align to TRBD2. The sequence derives from a human patient who received an intestinal transplant, so some T cells may come from the graft donor. CDR3 residues: CASSFLTSGSQPYNEQFF. CDR3 in DNA: TGTGCCAGCAGCTTCCTGACTAGCGGGAGTCAACCTTACAATGAGCAGTTCTTC.